The present T cell receptor beta chain was sequenced within a study of blood T cell repertoires in COVID-19. Overall study: Samples taken during acute and convalescent COVID-19 were collected in the United States, Italy and Spain. PBMCs, B-cell-depleted T cells, or T cells were the source of the cDNA or gDNA that made up the material.

The repertoire was sequenced with immunoSEQ multiplex PCR; TCRdb's copy has only in-frame clones and lacks some. The table includes roughly 150,000 clones, 80% to 90% detected once. The CDR3 contains 14 residues. Germline CDR1 reads MNHEY; CDR2 reads SMNVEV (reference sequence). V shed 5 bases and J 3 bases; nucleotides not matched to a gene: 6. Specimen: peripheral blood. This receptor was taken from an elderly man with acute or convalescent COVID-19. The rearrangement joins TRBV27 to TRBJ2-7; 8 bases are shared with TRBD2. The CDR3 sequence is CASSPGLANYEQYF. The CDR3 DNA follows: TGTGCCAGCAGTCCAGGACTAGCTAACTACGAGCAGTACTTC.